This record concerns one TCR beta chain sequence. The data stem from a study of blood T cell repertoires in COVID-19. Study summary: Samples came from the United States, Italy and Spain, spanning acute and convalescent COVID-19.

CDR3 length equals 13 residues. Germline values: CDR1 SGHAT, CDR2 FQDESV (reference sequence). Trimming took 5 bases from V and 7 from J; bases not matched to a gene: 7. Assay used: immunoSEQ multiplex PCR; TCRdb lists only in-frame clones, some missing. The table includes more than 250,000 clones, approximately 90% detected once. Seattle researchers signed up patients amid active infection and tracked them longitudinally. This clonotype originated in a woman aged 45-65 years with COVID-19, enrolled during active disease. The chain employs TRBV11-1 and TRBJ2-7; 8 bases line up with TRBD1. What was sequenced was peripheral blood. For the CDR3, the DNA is TGTGCCAGCAGCGTCAGGACAGGGTATGAGCAGTACTTC. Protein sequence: CASSVRTGYEQYF.